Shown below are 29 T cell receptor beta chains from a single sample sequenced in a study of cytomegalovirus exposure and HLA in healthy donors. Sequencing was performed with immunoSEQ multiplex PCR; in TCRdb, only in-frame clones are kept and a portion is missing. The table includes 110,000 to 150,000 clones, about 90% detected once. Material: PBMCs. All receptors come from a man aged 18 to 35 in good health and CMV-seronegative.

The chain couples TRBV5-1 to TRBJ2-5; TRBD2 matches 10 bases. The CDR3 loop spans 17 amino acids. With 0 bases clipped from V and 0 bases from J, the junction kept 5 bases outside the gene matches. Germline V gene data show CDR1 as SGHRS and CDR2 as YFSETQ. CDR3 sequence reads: CASSLVVTSGDQETQYF. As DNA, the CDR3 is TGCGCCAGCAGCTTGGTTGTTACTAGCGGGGACCAAGAGACCCAGTACTTC.

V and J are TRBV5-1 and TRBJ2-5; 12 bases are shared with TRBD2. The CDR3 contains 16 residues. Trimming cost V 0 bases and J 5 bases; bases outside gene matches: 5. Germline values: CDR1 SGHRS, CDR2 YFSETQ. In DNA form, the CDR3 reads TGCGCCAGCAGCTTGGGGACTAGCGGGGCGGGCGAGACCCAGTACTTC. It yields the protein CASSLGTSGAGETQYF.

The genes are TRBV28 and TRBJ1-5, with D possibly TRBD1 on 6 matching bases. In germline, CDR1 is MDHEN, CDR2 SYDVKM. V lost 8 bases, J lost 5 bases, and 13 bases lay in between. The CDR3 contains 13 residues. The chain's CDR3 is CASLTGSDQPQHF. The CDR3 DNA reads TGTGCCAGCCTTACAGGGTCCGATCAGCCCCAGCATTTT.

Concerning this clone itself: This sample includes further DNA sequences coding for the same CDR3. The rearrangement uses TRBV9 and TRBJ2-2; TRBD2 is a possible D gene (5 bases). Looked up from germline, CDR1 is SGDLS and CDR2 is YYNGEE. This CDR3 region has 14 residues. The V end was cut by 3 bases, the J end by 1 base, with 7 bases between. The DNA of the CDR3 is TGTGCCAGCAGCGCCAGCGGGAACACCGGGGAGCTGTTTTTT. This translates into CASSASGNTGELFF.

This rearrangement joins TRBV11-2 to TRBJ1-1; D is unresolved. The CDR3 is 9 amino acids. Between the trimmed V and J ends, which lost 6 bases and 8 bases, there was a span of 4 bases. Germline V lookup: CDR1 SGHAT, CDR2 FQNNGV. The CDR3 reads CASSSEAFF. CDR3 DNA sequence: TGTGCCAGCAGTTCAGAAGCTTTCTTT.

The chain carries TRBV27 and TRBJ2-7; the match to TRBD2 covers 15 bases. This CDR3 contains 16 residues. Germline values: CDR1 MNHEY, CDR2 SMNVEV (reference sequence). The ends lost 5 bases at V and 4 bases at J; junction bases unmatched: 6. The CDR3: CASSHSGTSGRYEQYF. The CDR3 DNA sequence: TGTGCCAGCAGTCACTCCGGGACTAGCGGGAGGTACGAGCAGTACTTC.

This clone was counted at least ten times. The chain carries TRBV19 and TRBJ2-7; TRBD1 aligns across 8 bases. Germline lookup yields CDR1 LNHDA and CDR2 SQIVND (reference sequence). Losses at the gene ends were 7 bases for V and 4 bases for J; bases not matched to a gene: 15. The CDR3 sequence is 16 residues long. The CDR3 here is CASTHPGRDRTYEQYF. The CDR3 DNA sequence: TGTGCCAGTACTCATCCTGGCCGGGACAGGACGTACGAGCAGTACTTC. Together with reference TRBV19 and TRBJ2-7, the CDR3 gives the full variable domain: DGGITQSPKYLFRKEGQNVTLSCEQNLNHDAMYWYRQDPGQGLRLIYYSQIVNDFQKGDIAEGYSVSREKKESFPLTVTSAQKNPTAFYLCASTHPGRDRTYEQYFGPGTRLTVT.

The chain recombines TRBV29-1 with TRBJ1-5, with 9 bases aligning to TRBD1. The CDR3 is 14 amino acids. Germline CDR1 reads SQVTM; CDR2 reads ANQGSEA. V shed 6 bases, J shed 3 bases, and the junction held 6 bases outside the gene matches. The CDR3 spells CSVAGTGHNQPQHF. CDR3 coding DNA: TGCAGCGTAGCTGGGACAGGGCACAATCAGCCCCAGCATTTT.

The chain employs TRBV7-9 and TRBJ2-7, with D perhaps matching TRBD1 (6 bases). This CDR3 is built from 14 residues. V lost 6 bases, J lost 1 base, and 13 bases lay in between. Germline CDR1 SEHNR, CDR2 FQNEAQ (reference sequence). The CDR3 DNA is TGTGCCAGCAGGCCCTTACAGGGTTCCTACGAGCAGTACTTC. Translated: CASRPLQGSYEQYF.

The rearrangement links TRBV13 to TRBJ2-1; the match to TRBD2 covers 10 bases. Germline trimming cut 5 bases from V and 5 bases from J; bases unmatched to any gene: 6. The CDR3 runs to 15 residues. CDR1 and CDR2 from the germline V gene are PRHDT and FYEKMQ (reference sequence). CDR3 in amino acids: CASSPSGSVNNEQFF. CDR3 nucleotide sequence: TGTGCCAGCAGCCCTAGCGGGAGTGTGAACAATGAGCAGTTCTTC.

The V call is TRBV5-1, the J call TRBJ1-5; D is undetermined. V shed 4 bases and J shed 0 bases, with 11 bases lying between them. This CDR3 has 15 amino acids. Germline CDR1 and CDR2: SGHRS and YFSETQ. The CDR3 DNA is TGCGCCAGCAGCAAAGACGGAGTTAGCAATCAGCCCCAGCATTTT. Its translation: CASSKDGVSNQPQHF.

CDR3 loop: CASSHLGGMNTEAFF. DNA of the CDR3: TGTGCCAGCAGCCATCTCGGGGGGATGAACACTGAAGCTTTCTTT. The chain recombines TRBV2 with TRBJ1-1, with D maybe TRBD1 (5 bases). Germline V gene sequence: CDR1 SNHLY, CDR2 FYNNEI. The CDR3 contains 15 residues. Trimming shortened V by 6 bases and J by 0 bases, and 14 bases separated the two germline ends.

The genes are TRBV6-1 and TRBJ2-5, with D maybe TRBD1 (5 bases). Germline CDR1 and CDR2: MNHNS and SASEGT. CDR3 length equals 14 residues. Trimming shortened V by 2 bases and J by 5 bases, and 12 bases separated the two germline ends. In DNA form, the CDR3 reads TGTGCCAGCAGTGAATTCAGGGATCTCGAGACCCAGTACTTC. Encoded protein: CASSEFRDLETQYF.

The chain's CDR3 is CASSLTSGGRDEQFF. DNA of the CDR3: TGTGCCAGCAGCTTGACTAGCGGGGGAAGGGATGAGCAGTTCTTC. The chain is built from TRBV5-6 and TRBJ2-1, with 11 positions matching TRBD2. V was clipped by 1 base and J by 8 bases; unmatched bases: 5. Germline values: CDR1 SGHDT, CDR2 YYEEEE. This CDR3 has 15 amino acids.

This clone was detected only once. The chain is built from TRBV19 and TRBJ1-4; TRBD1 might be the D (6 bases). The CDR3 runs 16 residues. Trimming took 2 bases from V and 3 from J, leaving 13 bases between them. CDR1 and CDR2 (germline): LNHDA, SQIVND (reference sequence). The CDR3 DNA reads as TGTGCCAGTAGTATACCAGGGGTACTAGCTAATGAAAAACTGTTTTTT. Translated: CASSIPGVLANEKLFF.

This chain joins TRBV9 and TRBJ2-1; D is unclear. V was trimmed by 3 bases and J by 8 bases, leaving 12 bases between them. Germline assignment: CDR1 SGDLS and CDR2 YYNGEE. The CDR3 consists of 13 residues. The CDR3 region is CASSDRRLDEQFF. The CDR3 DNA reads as TGTGCCAGCAGCGACCGTCGGCTAGATGAGCAGTTCTTC.

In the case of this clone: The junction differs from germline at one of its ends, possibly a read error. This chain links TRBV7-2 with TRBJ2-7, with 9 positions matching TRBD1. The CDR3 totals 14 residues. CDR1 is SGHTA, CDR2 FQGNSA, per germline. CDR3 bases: TGTGCCAGCAGCTCGCCGGGACAGGGCCCCGGGCGAAACTTC. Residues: CASSSPGQGPGRNF.

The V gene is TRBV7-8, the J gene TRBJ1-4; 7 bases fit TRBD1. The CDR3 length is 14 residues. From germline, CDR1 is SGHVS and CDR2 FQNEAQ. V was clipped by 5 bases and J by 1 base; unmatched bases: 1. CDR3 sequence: CASSDRETNEKLFF. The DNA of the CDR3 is TGTGCCAGCAGCGACAGGGAAACTAATGAAAAACTGTTTTTT. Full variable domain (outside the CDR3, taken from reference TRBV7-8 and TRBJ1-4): GAGVSQSPRYKVAKRGQDVALRCDPISGHVSLFWYQQALGQGPEFLTYFQNEAQLDKSGLPSDRFFAERPEGSVSTLKIQRTQQEDSAVYLCASSDRETNEKLFFGSGTQLSVL.

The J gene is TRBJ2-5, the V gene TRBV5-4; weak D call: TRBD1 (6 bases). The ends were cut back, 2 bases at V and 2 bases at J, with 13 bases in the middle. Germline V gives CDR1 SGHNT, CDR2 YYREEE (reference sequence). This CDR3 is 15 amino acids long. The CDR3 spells CASSFGRTDQETQYF. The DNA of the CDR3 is TGTGCCAGCAGCTTTGGTAGGACAGATCAAGAGACCCAGTACTTC. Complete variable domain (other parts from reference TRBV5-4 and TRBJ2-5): ETGVTQSPTHLIKTRGQQVTLRCSSQSGHNTVSWYQQALGQGPQFIFQYYREEENGRGNFPPRFSGLQFPNYSSELNVNALELDDSALYLCASSFGRTDQETQYFGPGTRLLVL.

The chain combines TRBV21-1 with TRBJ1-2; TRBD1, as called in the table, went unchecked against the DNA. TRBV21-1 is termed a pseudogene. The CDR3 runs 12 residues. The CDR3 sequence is CASSTDRDGYTF. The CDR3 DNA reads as TGTGCCAGCAGCACGGACAGGGATGGCTACACCTTC.

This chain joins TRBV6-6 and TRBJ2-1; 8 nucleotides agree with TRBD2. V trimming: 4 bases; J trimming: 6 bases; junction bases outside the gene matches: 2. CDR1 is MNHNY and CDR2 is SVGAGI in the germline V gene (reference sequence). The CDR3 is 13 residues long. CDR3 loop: CASSSGTSNEQFF. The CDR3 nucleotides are TGTGCCAGCAGTTCCGGGACTAGCAATGAGCAGTTCTTC.

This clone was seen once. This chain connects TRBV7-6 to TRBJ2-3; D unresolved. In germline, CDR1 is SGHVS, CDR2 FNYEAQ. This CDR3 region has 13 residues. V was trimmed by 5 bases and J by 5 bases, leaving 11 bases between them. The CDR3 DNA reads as TGTGCCAGCAGCCCGAAAGCCGGAGATACGCAGTATTTT. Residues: CASSPKAGDTQYF.

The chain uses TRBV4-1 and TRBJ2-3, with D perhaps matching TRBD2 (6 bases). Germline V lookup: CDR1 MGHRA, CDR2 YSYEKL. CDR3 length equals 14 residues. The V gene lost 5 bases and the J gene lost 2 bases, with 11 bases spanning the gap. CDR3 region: CASSYREFTDTQYF. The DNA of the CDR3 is TGCGCCAGCAGCTACCGGGAGTTCACAGATACGCAGTATTTT.

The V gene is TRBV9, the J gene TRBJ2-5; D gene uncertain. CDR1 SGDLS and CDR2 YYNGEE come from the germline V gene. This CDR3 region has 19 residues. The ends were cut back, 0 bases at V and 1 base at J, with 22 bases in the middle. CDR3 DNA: TGTGCCAGCAGCGTAGCGGCCAGCTCGCAGGTGTCGTTCCAAGAGACCCAGTACTTC. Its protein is CASSVAASSQVSFQETQYF.

CDR3 DNA: TGTGCCAGCTCACCACGTCCCGGGACAGGGTATAACGAGCAGTACTTC. It yields the protein CASSPRPGTGYNEQYF. V usage is TRBV18 and J usage is TRBJ2-7, with TRBD1 matching over 9 bases. Germline V gene sequence: CDR1 KGHSH, CDR2 LQKENI. With 1 base clipped from V and 5 bases from J, the junction kept 9 bases outside the gene matches. CDR3 length: 16 amino acids.

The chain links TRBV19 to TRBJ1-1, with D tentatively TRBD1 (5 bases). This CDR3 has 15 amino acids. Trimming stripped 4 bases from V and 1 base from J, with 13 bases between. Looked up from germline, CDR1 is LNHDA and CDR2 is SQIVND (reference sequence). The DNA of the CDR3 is TGTGCCAGTAGTAGCCCGGGGGGACCGAACACTGAAGCTTTCTTT. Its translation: CASSSPGGPNTEAFF.

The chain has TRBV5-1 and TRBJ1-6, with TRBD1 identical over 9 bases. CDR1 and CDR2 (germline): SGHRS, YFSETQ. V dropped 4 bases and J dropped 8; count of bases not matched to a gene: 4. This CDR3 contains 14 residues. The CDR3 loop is CASSRDREDSPLHF. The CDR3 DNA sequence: TGCGCCAGCAGCAGGGACAGGGAGGATTCACCCCTCCACTTT.

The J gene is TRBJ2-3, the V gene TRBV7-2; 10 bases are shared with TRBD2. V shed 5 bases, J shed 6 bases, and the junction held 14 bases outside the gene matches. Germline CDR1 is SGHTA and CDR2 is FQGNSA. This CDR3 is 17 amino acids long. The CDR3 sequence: CASSLRNRGLAMDTQYF. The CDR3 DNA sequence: TGTGCCAGCAGCCTAAGGAACCGGGGACTAGCGATGGATACGCAGTATTTT.

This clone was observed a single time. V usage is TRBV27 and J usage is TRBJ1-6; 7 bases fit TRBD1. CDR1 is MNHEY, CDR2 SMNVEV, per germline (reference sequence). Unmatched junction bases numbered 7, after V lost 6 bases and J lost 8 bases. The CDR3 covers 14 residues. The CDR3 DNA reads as TGTGCCAGCAGGAAGTGGGACAGCGATTCACCCCTCCACTTT. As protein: CASRKWDSDSPLHF.